The TCR beta chain under discussion was sequenced for a study of shared clonotypes between healthy human individuals. Germline lookup yields CDR1 SGHRS and CDR2 YFSETQ. The CDR3 extends over 13 amino acids. V dropped 0 bases and J dropped 5 bases, with 8 bases sitting between them. On this clone itself: The antigen remains unidentified. The sample contains more than one DNA sequence encoding this CDR3.

The data were produced by immunoSEQ multiplex PCR, yet TCRdb's version contains in-frame clones alone and is incomplete. This repertoire shows approximately 2,000,000 clones, roughly 90% found once; its top ten account for 0.3% to 0.45%. Whole-study results and caveats: Clonotypes shared by all four donors outscored non-shared clonotypes in generation probability. Roughly 5% of naive CD4 clonotypes were common to a few donors. What naive subsets generally showed was a larger estimated richness than memory subsets showed.

Material for sequencing was naive CD4+ T cells from PBMCs. Subset indicated: CD45RA+ positively selected. The chain links TRBV5-1 to TRBJ2-5, with a tentative D call TRBD1 (5 bases). The clonotype comes from a man between 18 and 35 years old in good health. Some clones in this sample may be carry-over from other donors' samples. This CDR3 is CASSLGQGETQYF. The CDR3 DNA reads as TGCGCCAGCAGCTTGGGGCAGGGTGAGACCCAGTACTTC.